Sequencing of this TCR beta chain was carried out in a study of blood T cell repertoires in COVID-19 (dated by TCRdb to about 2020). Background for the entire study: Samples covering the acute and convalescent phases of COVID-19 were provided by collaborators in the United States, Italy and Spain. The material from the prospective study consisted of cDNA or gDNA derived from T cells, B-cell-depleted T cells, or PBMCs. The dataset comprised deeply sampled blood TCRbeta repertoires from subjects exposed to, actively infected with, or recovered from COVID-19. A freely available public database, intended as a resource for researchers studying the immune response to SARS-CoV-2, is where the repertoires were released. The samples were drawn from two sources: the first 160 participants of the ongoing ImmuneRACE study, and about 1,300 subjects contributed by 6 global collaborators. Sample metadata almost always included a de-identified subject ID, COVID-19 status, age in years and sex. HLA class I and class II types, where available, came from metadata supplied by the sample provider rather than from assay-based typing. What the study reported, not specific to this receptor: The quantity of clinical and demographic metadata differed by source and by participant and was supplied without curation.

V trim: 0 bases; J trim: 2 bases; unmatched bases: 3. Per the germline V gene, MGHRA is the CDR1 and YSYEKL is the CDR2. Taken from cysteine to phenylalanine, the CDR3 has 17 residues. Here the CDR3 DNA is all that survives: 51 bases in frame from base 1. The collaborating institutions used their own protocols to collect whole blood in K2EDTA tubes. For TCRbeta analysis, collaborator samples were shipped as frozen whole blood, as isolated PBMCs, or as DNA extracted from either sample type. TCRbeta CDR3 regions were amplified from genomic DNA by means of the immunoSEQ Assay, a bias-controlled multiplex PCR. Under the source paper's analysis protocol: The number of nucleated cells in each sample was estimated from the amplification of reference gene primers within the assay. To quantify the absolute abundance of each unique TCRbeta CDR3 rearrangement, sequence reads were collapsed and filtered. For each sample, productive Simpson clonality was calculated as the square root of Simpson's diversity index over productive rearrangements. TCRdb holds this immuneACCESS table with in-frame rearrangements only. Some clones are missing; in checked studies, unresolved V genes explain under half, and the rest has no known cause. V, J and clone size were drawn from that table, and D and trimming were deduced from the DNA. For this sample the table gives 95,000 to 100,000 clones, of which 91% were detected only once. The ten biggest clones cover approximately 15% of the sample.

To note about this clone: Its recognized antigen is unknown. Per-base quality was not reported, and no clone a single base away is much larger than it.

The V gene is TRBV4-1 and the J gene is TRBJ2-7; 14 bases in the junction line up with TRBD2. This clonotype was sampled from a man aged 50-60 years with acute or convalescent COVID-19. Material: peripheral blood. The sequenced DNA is TGCGCCAGCAGCCAAGAGGGACTAGCGGGGGTTACCTACGAGCAGTACTTC. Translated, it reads CASSQEGLAGVTYEQYF.